The present entry profiles one T cell receptor (beta chain) with its context. The sample comes from a study of blood T cell repertoires in COVID-19. Repertoires were generated with immunoSEQ multiplex PCR, while TCRdb's copy carries only in-frame clones and drops some. In the table there are some 490,000 clones, approximately 83% of which are singletons. The sequence came from a human donor in a cohort sampled during active COVID-19. Material for sequencing was peripheral blood.

CDR3: CASSASLKAGDFEQYF. CDR3 nucleotides: TGTGCCAGCAGTGCCTCCCTCAAGGCGGGAGACTTCGAGCAGTACTTC. The rearrangement links TRBV25-1 to TRBJ2-7; TRBD2 agrees at 7 bases. The junction had 15 bases not matched to a gene; V was cut back by 4 bases and J by 6 bases. The CDR3 runs to 16 residues. Per germline, CDR1 MGHDK and CDR2 SYGVNS.